This TCR beta chain was recovered during a study of blood T cell repertoires in COVID-19. CDR3 length equals 15 residues. Authors' analysis steps: Reference gene primer amplification in the assay estimated nucleated cell counts. The data were produced by immunoSEQ multiplex PCR, yet TCRdb's version contains in-frame clones alone and is incomplete. That table is the source of V, J and clone size, and D and trimming were worked out from the DNA. The data hold 200,000 to 250,000 clones, with 80% to 90% observed a single time. This TCR derives from a woman aged 45 to 65 with acute COVID-19. This chain uses TRBV21-1 with TRBJ2-1; no DNA check was done on the table's D call, TRBD2. TRBV21-1 is tagged as a pseudogene. The sequenced material came from PBMCs or T cells enriched from blood (not recorded which). The CDR3 sequence: CASGADRATDNEQFF. CDR3 DNA sequence: TGTGCCAGCGGAGCTGACCGAGCTACGGACAATGAGCAGTTCTTC.